This T cell receptor (beta chain) came from a study of blood T cell repertoires in COVID-19. Study in general: Acute and convalescent COVID-19 specimens originated in the United States, Italy and Spain. T cells, B-cell-depleted T cells, or PBMCs supplied cDNA or gDNA.

The CDR3 totals 14 residues. V dropped 5 bases and J dropped 3 bases, with 9 bases sitting between them. Germline values: CDR1 SGHRS, CDR2 YFSETQ. Original data processing: Estimates of nucleated cell counts were drawn from the amplification of reference gene primers. TCRdb's table, derived via immunoSEQ multiplex PCR, lists solely in-frame clones and lacks some. Clone size and V and J calls were adopted from that table, with D and trimming inferred from the DNA. The sample has 95,000 to 150,000 clones; roughly 80% are singletons. This clone was counted a few times. Sequencing was performed on peripheral blood. The TCR sequence derives from a man in his 60s with acute or convalescent COVID-19. This chain uses TRBV5-1 with TRBJ1-6, with D hard to call. CDR3 protein: CASSSGSYNSPLHF. Here the CDR3 DNA reads TGCGCCAGCAGTTCCGGGAGCTATAATTCACCCCTCCACTTT.